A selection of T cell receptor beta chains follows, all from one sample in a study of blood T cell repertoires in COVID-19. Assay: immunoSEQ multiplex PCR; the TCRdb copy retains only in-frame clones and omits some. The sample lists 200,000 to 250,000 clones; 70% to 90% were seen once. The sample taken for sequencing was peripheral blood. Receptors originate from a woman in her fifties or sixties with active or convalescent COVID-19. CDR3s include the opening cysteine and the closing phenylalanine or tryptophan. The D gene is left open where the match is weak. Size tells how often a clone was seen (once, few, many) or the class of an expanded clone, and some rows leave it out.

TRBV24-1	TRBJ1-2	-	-	TGTGCCACCAGTGATACAAACAGCTATGGCTACACCTTC	CATSDTNSYGYTF
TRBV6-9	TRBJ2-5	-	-	TGTGCCAGCAGTTTCGAGGGGAGGTACCAAGAGACCCAGTACTTC	CASSFEGRYQETQYF
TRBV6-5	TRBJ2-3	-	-	TGTGCCAGCAGGATTAACCGAGGGAAGGCAGATACGCAGTATTTT	CASRINRGKADTQYF
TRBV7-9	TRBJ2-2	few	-	TGTGCCAGCAGCTTGGGACAGAACACCGGGGAGCTGTTTTTT	CASSLGQNTGELFF
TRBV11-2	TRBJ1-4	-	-	TGTGCCAGCAGCCCCTCCCCGAGTATTAATGAAAAACTGTTTTTT	CASSPSPSINEKLFF
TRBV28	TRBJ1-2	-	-	TGTGCCAGCAGTCTTGGGGGGGTCGAGGATGGCTACACCTTC	CASSLGGVEDGYTF
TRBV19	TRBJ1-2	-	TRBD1	TGTGCCAGTCGCGGCTCTGAACAGGGGGCCTATGGCTACACCTTC	CASRGSEQGAYGYTF
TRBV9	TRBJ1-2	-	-	TGTGCCAGCAGCCCAGGAGACAGCTATGGCTACACCTTC	CASSPGDSYGYTF
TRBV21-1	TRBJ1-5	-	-	TGTGCCAGCAGCACGGGACAGGGGGCGACTCAGCCCCAGCATTTT	CASSTGQGATQPQHF
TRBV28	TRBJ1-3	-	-	TGTGCCAGCAGTTCGTGGGGGGAAAGCTCTGGAAACACCATATATTTT	CASSSWGESSGNTIYF
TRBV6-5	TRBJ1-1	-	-	TGTGCCAGCACTGGGGTCGGGAGAGCTTTCTTT	CASTGVGRAFF
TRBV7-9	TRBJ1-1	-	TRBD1	TGTGCCAGCAGCCGGGACAGGGAGAGCACTGAAGCTTTCTTT	CASSRDRESTEAFF
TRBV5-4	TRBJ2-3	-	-	TGTGCCAGCAGCTTGGTTCAGACAGATACGCAGTATTTT	CASSLVQTDTQYF
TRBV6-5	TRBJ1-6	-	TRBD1	TGTGCCAGCAGTTATTGGGGACAGGTTACTAATTCACCCCTCCACTTT	CASSYWGQVTNSPLHF
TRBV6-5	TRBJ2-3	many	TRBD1	TGTGCCCTCGATTCGACAGGGAGCCTCGGAGATACGCAGTATTTT	CALDSTGSLGDTQYF
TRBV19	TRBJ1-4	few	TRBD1	TGTGCCAGTAGTCCAGGGGGCGGAGTGCTATTCGCAACTAATGAAAAACTGTTTTTT	CASSPGGGVLFATNEKLFF
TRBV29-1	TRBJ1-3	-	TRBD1	TGCAGCGGCCGGGGCGACAGGGATCGTGGAAACACCATATATTTT	CSGRGDRDRGNTIYF
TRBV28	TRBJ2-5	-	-	TGTGCCAGCAATATACAGGGAGAGACCCAGTACTTC	CASNIQGETQYF
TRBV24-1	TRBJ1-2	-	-	TGTGCCACCACGGAGGGGCCCTATGGCTACACCTTC	CATTEGPYGYTF
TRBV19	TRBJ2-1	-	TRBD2	TGTGCCAGTCCACCGTGGGGGGCTAGCGGGACGTACAATGAGCAGTTCTTC	CASPPWGASGTYNEQFF
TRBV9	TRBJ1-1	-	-	TGTGCCAGCAGCGAGACCCCGGGACAAGAAGCTTTCTTT	CASSETPGQEAFF
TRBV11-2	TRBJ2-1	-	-	TGTGCCAGCAGCTTAGATAGTCTGCAGGCCAATGAGCAGTTCTTC	CASSLDSLQANEQFF
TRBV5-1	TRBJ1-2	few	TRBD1	TGCGCCAGCAGCCCGGGACAGGTCTATGGCTACACCTTC	CASSPGQVYGYTF
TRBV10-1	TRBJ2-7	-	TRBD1	TGCGCCAGCAGCCACAGGGGGCCCTACGAGCAGTACTTC	CASSHRGPYEQYF
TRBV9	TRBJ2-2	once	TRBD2	TGTGCCAGCAGCGTAGGACTAGCTCGGACCGGGGAGCTGTTTTTT	CASSVGLARTGELFF
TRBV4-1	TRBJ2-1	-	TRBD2	TGCGCCAGCAGCCAAGTGCGGGGGGGAATGGACAATGAGCAGTTCTTC	CASSQVRGGMDNEQFF